This T cell receptor beta chain stems from a study of identical twins. Study-wide points: Weaker excess twin sharing was seen among beta out-of-frame sequences.

With respect to this clonotype: No antigen is known for it.

TCRdb itself ran the 5' RACE reads through MiXCR, one entry per CDR3 protein. The sample carries 600,000 to 800,000 distinct CDR3 sequences, 20% to 25% recorded once. CDR1 is LNHDA and CDR2 is SQIVND in the germline V gene (reference sequence). The CDR3 is 13 residues long. Between the trimmed V and J ends, which lost 9 bases and 3 bases, there was a span of 12 bases. Another study also made use of these data, one on T cells expressing NK-cell markers. From that second work: Sorted CD3+CD56+NKG2C+, CD3+CD56+NKG2C- and CD3+CD56-NKG2C+ T cells supplied TCR beta repertoires.

V gene TRBV19 combines with J gene TRBJ2-1, with no clear D. Input material: PBMCs. This clonotype was sampled from a woman between 18 and 30 years old in good health. CDR3 residues: CASRLGNYNEQFF. The CDR3 DNA sequence: TGTGCCAGCCGGCTGGGAAACTACAATGAGCAGTTCTTC.